One and the same sample provided the 24 T cell receptor beta chains below, sequenced in a study of esophageal squamous cell carcinoma under preoperative chemotherapy. The time point is: before preoperative PTX-NDP chemotherapy. One entry per CDR3 protein, called by TCRdb with MiXCR from the PCR reads. This sample yields over 9,500 distinct CDR3 sequences, of which roughly half are seen a single time; approximately 15% belongs to the top ten. Collection took place from a patient given preoperative chemotherapy. These receptors came from a human donor with esophageal squamous cell carcinoma. The donor label of this sample is uncertain.

This clonotype was counted at least ten times. The chain uses TRBV28 and TRBJ2-7; D may correspond to TRBD1 or TRBD2 (5 bases each). The V end was cut by 7 bases, the J end by 0 bases, with 13 bases between. The germline V gene encodes CDR1 MDHEN and CDR2 SYDVKM. This CDR3 has 14 amino acids. DNA for the CDR3: TGTGCCAGCACCGACACCGGGACCTCCTACGAGCAGTACTTC. Translating it yields CASTDTGTSYEQYF.

Concerning this clonotype: Its ends do not fully match the called genes, so a read error is possible. The V call is TRBV6-1, the J call TRBJ2-1; 7 positions agree with TRBD2. CDR1 is MNHNS and CDR2 is SASEGT in the germline V gene. The CDR3 totals 16 residues. This chain's CDR3 is CASSERGTILNKEQFF. CDR3 nucleotides: TGTGCCAGCAGTGAACGAGGGACTATCCTTAACAAGGAGCAGTTTTTC.

V is TRBV27 and J is TRBJ2-5, with D perhaps TRBD1 or TRBD2 (6 bases each). The CDR3 extends over 16 amino acids. Germline assignment: CDR1 MNHEY and CDR2 SMNVEV (reference sequence). The V end lost 6 bases, the J end lost 0 bases, and 17 bases lay between the germline ends. CDR3 in DNA: TGTGCCAGCAGGGGCGGAGGGGGTGGTGACCAAGAGACCCAGTACTTC. Amino acid sequence: CASRGGGGGDQETQYF.

V usage is TRBV6-1 and J usage is TRBJ2-3; no reliable D call. The CDR3 runs to 11 residues. Germline values: CDR1 MNHNS, CDR2 SASEGT. V lost 8 bases and J 5 bases, leaving 8 bases between the germline ends. CDR3 DNA sequence: TGTGCCAGCTCCGTCAAAGATACGCAGTATTTT. Translated: CASSVKDTQYF.

In its sample, this clonotype ranks as medium-sized. The CDR3 loop is CASSYGETQFF. CDR3 nucleotide sequence: TGTGCCAGCAGTTACGGGGAGACCCAGTTCTTC. J is TRBJ2-1 and V is TRBV6-6, with a tentative D call TRBD2 (5 bases). The V and J ends lost 2 bases and 13 bases respectively, with 9 bases between them. Germline lookup yields CDR1 MNHNY and CDR2 SVGAGI (reference sequence). The CDR3 has 11 amino acids.

The chain employs TRBV7-2 and TRBJ2-3; 8 bases agree with TRBD2. After removal of 0 bases from V and 6 bases from J, the junction contained 14 bases not matched to a gene. In germline, CDR1 is SGHTA, CDR2 FQGNSA. This CDR3 contains 18 residues. CDR3 amino acids: CASSLARGSGSRLDTQYF. The CDR3 DNA reads as TGTGCCAGCAGCTTAGCCAGGGGAAGCGGGAGTAGGTTGGATACGCAGTATTTT.

This clonotype was counted at least ten times. This chain uses TRBV7-2 with TRBJ2-3; perhaps TRBD2 as D (5 bases). The CDR3 totals 15 residues. V lost 1 base to trimming and J lost 1 base, with 9 bases between them. From germline, CDR1 is SGHTA and CDR2 FQGNSA. The CDR3 nucleotides are TGTGCCAGCAGCTTAGACAGCGGAGGCACAGATACGCAGTATTTT. Translated: CASSLDSGGTDTQYF.

With respect to this clonotype: Compared with germline, one end of the junction differs, possibly owing to a read error. The genes are TRBV6-1 and TRBJ2-5; maybe TRBD2 (7 bases). Germline CDR1 reads MNHNS; CDR2 reads SASEGT. CDR3 size: 15 residues. The CDR3 coding sequence is TGTGCCAGGGGTCCCGGGGGAGGGGGGGCAGAGACGCAGTACTTC. The encoded protein is CARGPGGGGAETQYF.

In the case of this clonotype: Mismatch with germline at one junction end may stem from a read error. The J gene is TRBJ2-2, the V gene TRBV6-1, with TRBD2 as a possible D gene (6 bases). CDR1 is MNHNS, CDR2 SASEGT, per germline. CDR3 length: 15 amino acids. The CDR3 is CASSHGEVNTGALYF. The DNA for the CDR3 is TGTGCCAGCAGCCACGGGGAGGTGAACACCGGGGCGCTGTATTTT.

V usage is TRBV6-1 and J usage is TRBJ2-2; possible D gene TRBD1, 6 bases. Judging by the DNA end, TRBJ2-3 fits better; the J call may be wrong. Germline-derived CDR1 and CDR2 are MNHNS and SASEGT. This CDR3 comprises 14 residues. CDR3 amino acids: CASSEGWDTDEQYF. As DNA, the CDR3 is TGTGCCAGCAGTGAAGGATGGGACACAGATGAGCAGTATTTT.

This clonotype was observed a few times. This could be a read error, since a much larger clone is one nucleotide away. V and J are TRBV6-1 and TRBJ1-1; no clear D gene. The ends were cut back, 6 bases at V and 0 bases at J, with 2 bases in the middle. The CDR3 contains 11 residues. CDR1 and CDR2 from the germline V gene are MNHNS and SASEGT. CDR3 nucleotide sequence: TGTGCCAGCAGGGTGAACACTGAAGCTTTCTTT. Protein sequence: CASRVNTEAFF.

In its sample, this clonotype ranks as medium-sized. This chain connects TRBV6-5 to TRBJ2-1, with D perhaps matching TRBD2 (6 bases). The J call may be faulty, since TRBJ2-7 better matches the DNA end. This CDR3 spans 12 amino acids. Germline CDR1 reads MNHEY; CDR2 reads SVGAGI. Written as DNA, the CDR3 is TGTGCCAGCAGTTACGCGGGGTCCGAGCAGTACTTC. Its protein is CASSYAGSEQYF.

The CDR3 loop reads CASRRADTQYF. The CDR3 nucleotides read TGTGCCAGCAGGAGGGCAGATACGCAGTATTTT. V gene TRBV12-3 or TRBV12-4 combines with J gene TRBJ2-3, with a tentative D call TRBD2 (5 bases). V shed 6 bases and J shed 4 bases, with 5 bases lying between them. This CDR3 spans 11 amino acids.

In its sample, this clonotype was seen a few times. V and J are TRBV7-9 and TRBJ2-2, with D possibly called TRBD1 or TRBD2 (5 bases each). The CDR3 consists of 14 residues. Germline CDR1 SEHNR, CDR2 FQNEAQ (reference sequence). The ends were cut back, 0 bases at V and 7 bases at J, with 9 bases in the middle. CDR3 sequence reads: CASSLAGTNGELFF. The CDR3 DNA is TGTGCCAGCAGCTTAGCGGGGACGAACGGGGAGCTGTTTTTT. Looking up the rest from reference TRBV7-9 and TRBJ2-2 gives the full variable domain: DTGVSQNPRHKITKRGQNVTFRCDPISEHNRLYWYRQTLGQGPEFLTYFQNEAQLEKSRLLSDRFSAERPKGSFSTLEIQRTEQGDSAMYLCASSLAGTNGELFFGEGSRLTVL.

This clonotype was seen a handful of times. The gene calls are TRBV6-5 and TRBJ2-3, with 11 bases identical to TRBD2. Per germline, CDR1 MNHEY and CDR2 SVGAGI. The junction had 10 bases not matched to a gene; V was cut back by 0 bases and J by 11 bases. The length of the CDR3 is 16 residues. CDR3 loop: CASSYSSASGRQEQYF. The CDR3 nucleotides read TGTGCCAGCAGTTACTCGTCGGCTAGCGGGAGGCAGGAGCAGTATTTT.

There are a few counts of this clonotype. The chain recombines TRBV12-3 or TRBV12-4 with TRBJ2-1; D might be TRBD2 (5 bases). The CDR3 contains 14 residues. The V end lost 7 bases, the J end lost 3 bases, and 13 bases lay between the germline ends. The CDR3 DNA is TGTGCCAGCACCCGGGGTTCCCTCTACAATGAGCAGTTCTTC. Amino acid sequence: CASTRGSLYNEQFF.

The CDR3 is CASSKGCGNYSELFF. CDR3 nucleotide sequence: TGTGCCAGCAGTAAGGGCTGTGGGAACTACAGTGAGCTGTTTTTT. The V call is TRBV6-1, the J call TRBJ2-1; D not resolved. The end of the DNA is better explained by TRBJ2-2, so the J call may be wrong. The CDR3 consists of 15 residues. The germline V gene encodes CDR1 MNHNS and CDR2 SASEGT.

Only a few counts were recorded for this clonotype. This chain joins TRBV6-1 and TRBJ2-1; 7 nucleotides match TRBD2. Germline values: CDR1 MNHNS, CDR2 SASEGT. The V segment lost 6 bases and the J segment 13 bases; nucleotides outside the gene matches: 21. This CDR3 contains 16 residues. The CDR3 sequence is CASSPSPSGYQETQFF. As DNA, the CDR3 is TGTGCCAGCAGCCCCAGCCCTAGCGGATATCAAGAGACCCAGTTCTTC.

This clonotype is classed as medium-sized. This may come from a read error, since a much larger clone is one base off. This chain uses TRBV10-1 with TRBJ2-1, with 8 positions matching TRBD1. Per germline, CDR1 WNHNN and CDR2 SYGVQD (reference sequence). The trim removed 9 bases at V and 13 bases at J, leaving 14 bases unmatched. This CDR3 region has 13 residues. CDR3 sequence (DNA): TGCGCCAGTAGAGGACAGGGCAAAAACATTCAGTTCTTC. Translating gives CASRGQGKNIQFF.

About this clonotype itself: One end of the junction does not line up with germline, which may come from a read error. This rearrangement joins TRBV10-1 to TRBJ2-4; D ambiguous. The CDR3 has 11 residues. Germline V gene lookup returns CDR1 WNHNN and CDR2 SYGVQD (reference sequence). The CDR3 loop reads CAGSDGVAQYF. CDR3 bases: TGCGCCGGCAGTGACGGAGTGGCCCAGTACTTC.

This clonotype turned up a few times. The gene calls are TRBV6-1 and TRBJ1-1, with TRBD1 as a possible D gene (6 bases). V was trimmed by 2 bases and J by 5 bases, leaving 15 bases between them. Germline values: CDR1 MNHNS, CDR2 SASEGT. This CDR3 has 15 amino acids. The CDR3 bases are TGTGCCAGCAGTGAATGGCAGGGGCGCAGAACTGAAGCTTTCTTT. Its protein is CASSEWQGRRTEAFF.

About this clonotype: Relative to the germline gene, one junction end is altered; a read error may explain this. V is TRBV7-7 and J is TRBJ2-3; 10 positions agree with TRBD2. Germline assignment: CDR1 SSHAT and CDR2 FNYEAQ (reference sequence). The CDR3 is made up of 15 amino acids. The CDR3 sequence: CASSYGLAGTDTQYF. The CDR3 nucleotides read TGTGCTAGCAGCTACGGACTAGCGGGCACAGATACGCAGTATTTT.

This clonotype was recorded at least ten times. V usage is TRBV6-1 and J usage is TRBJ2-3; no clear D gene. Germline V gene data show CDR1 as MNHNS and CDR2 as SASEGT. The CDR3 sequence is 15 residues long. V lost 0 bases and J lost 7, with 14 bases in between. The chain's CDR3 is CASSEAGMALYTQYF. The CDR3 nucleotides read TGTGCCAGCAGTGAAGCAGGGATGGCGCTTTATACGCAGTATTTT.

About this clonotype: Lacking the conserved final phenylalanine or tryptophan, this CDR3 likely reflects a read error. The limits of the CDR3 on the DNA are not certain, so only TCRdb's listed CDR3 is given. The chain uses TRBV7-3 and TRBJ2-6; TRBD2 is the table's D call, not checked against the DNA. Germline V gene sequence: CDR1 SGHTA, CDR2 FQGTGA. From its first to its last residue, the CDR3 has 17 amino acids. The CDR3 here is CASSLGPGGIDEQYFGP.